These 6 T cell receptor beta chains were sequenced from one sample in a study of patients and donors after allogeneic stem cell transplantation. One entry per CDR3 protein results from TCRdb running MiXCR on the RT-PCR reads. Of around 200,000 distinct CDR3 sequences listed, around 41% are singletons. The sample consisted of blood, either unsorted or a sorted T cell fraction (not recorded which). Receptors were obtained from a human donor who was either an allogeneic HSCT recipient or a stem cell or donor lymphocyte infusion donor (not recorded which). It is not recorded whose cells these are; they may come from a transplant donor.

V and J are TRBV28 and TRBJ1-5, with a tentative D call TRBD1 (6 bases). V was trimmed by 7 bases and J by 6 bases, leaving 16 bases between them. Germline loops: CDR1 MDHEN, CDR2 SYDVKM. The CDR3 has 14 residues. CDR3 sequence (DNA): TGTGCCAGCAAGGTGGAGGGGGTAGGTCAGCCCCAGCATTTT. It encodes CASKVEGVGQPQHF.

The CDR3 DNA follows: TGTGCCAGCAGCAAGGGCTCGACAGTTTGCTACGAGCAGTACTTC. This translates into CASSKGSTVCYEQYF. The gene calls are TRBV21-1 and TRBJ2-7; TRBD1 was called by the table and not checked on the DNA. TRBV21-1 is shown as a pseudogene. CDR3 length equals 15 residues.

The chain has TRBV5-1 and TRBJ2-2; unclear D gene. The germline CDR1 and CDR2 sequences are SGHRS and YFSETQ. CDR3 length: 16 amino acids. V was cut by 1 base and J by 2 bases, with 12 bases left in between. The CDR3, as DNA: TGCGCCAGCAGCTTGATGGGGATACAAAACACCGGGGAGCTGTTTTTT. It specifies CASSLMGIQNTGELFF.

The chain links TRBV20-1 to TRBJ2-1; no clear D gene. V was shortened by 3 bases and J by 1 base, with 10 bases between the two germline ends. Per germline, CDR1 DFQATT and CDR2 SNEGSKA (reference sequence). This CDR3 region has 14 residues. The CDR3 DNA is TGCAGTGCTAGGGCCTCTAAATCCTACAATGAGCAGTTCTTC. Translating gives CSARASKSYNEQFF.

The chain is built from TRBV6-6 and TRBJ2-6; D might be TRBD2 (6 bases). In germline, CDR1 is MNHNY, CDR2 SVGAGI (reference sequence). The V gene lost 8 bases and the J gene lost 0 bases, with 23 bases spanning the gap. This CDR3 spans 19 amino acids. DNA of the CDR3: TGTGCCAGCTTAAAGTTGAGAGGCGGGGAGAGCTCTGGGGCCAACGTCCTGACTTTC. It is translated as CASLKLRGGESSGANVLTF.

This clonotype showed up just a few times. J is TRBJ1-1 and V is TRBV2; D ambiguous. CDR1 is SNHLY and CDR2 is FYNNEI in the germline V gene. The V and J ends lost 2 bases and 6 bases respectively, with 10 bases between them. The CDR3 has 13 amino acids. CDR3 in amino acids: CASSESGRAEAFF. The CDR3 region has the DNA TGTGCCAGCAGTGAATCAGGAAGGGCTGAAGCTTTCTTT.